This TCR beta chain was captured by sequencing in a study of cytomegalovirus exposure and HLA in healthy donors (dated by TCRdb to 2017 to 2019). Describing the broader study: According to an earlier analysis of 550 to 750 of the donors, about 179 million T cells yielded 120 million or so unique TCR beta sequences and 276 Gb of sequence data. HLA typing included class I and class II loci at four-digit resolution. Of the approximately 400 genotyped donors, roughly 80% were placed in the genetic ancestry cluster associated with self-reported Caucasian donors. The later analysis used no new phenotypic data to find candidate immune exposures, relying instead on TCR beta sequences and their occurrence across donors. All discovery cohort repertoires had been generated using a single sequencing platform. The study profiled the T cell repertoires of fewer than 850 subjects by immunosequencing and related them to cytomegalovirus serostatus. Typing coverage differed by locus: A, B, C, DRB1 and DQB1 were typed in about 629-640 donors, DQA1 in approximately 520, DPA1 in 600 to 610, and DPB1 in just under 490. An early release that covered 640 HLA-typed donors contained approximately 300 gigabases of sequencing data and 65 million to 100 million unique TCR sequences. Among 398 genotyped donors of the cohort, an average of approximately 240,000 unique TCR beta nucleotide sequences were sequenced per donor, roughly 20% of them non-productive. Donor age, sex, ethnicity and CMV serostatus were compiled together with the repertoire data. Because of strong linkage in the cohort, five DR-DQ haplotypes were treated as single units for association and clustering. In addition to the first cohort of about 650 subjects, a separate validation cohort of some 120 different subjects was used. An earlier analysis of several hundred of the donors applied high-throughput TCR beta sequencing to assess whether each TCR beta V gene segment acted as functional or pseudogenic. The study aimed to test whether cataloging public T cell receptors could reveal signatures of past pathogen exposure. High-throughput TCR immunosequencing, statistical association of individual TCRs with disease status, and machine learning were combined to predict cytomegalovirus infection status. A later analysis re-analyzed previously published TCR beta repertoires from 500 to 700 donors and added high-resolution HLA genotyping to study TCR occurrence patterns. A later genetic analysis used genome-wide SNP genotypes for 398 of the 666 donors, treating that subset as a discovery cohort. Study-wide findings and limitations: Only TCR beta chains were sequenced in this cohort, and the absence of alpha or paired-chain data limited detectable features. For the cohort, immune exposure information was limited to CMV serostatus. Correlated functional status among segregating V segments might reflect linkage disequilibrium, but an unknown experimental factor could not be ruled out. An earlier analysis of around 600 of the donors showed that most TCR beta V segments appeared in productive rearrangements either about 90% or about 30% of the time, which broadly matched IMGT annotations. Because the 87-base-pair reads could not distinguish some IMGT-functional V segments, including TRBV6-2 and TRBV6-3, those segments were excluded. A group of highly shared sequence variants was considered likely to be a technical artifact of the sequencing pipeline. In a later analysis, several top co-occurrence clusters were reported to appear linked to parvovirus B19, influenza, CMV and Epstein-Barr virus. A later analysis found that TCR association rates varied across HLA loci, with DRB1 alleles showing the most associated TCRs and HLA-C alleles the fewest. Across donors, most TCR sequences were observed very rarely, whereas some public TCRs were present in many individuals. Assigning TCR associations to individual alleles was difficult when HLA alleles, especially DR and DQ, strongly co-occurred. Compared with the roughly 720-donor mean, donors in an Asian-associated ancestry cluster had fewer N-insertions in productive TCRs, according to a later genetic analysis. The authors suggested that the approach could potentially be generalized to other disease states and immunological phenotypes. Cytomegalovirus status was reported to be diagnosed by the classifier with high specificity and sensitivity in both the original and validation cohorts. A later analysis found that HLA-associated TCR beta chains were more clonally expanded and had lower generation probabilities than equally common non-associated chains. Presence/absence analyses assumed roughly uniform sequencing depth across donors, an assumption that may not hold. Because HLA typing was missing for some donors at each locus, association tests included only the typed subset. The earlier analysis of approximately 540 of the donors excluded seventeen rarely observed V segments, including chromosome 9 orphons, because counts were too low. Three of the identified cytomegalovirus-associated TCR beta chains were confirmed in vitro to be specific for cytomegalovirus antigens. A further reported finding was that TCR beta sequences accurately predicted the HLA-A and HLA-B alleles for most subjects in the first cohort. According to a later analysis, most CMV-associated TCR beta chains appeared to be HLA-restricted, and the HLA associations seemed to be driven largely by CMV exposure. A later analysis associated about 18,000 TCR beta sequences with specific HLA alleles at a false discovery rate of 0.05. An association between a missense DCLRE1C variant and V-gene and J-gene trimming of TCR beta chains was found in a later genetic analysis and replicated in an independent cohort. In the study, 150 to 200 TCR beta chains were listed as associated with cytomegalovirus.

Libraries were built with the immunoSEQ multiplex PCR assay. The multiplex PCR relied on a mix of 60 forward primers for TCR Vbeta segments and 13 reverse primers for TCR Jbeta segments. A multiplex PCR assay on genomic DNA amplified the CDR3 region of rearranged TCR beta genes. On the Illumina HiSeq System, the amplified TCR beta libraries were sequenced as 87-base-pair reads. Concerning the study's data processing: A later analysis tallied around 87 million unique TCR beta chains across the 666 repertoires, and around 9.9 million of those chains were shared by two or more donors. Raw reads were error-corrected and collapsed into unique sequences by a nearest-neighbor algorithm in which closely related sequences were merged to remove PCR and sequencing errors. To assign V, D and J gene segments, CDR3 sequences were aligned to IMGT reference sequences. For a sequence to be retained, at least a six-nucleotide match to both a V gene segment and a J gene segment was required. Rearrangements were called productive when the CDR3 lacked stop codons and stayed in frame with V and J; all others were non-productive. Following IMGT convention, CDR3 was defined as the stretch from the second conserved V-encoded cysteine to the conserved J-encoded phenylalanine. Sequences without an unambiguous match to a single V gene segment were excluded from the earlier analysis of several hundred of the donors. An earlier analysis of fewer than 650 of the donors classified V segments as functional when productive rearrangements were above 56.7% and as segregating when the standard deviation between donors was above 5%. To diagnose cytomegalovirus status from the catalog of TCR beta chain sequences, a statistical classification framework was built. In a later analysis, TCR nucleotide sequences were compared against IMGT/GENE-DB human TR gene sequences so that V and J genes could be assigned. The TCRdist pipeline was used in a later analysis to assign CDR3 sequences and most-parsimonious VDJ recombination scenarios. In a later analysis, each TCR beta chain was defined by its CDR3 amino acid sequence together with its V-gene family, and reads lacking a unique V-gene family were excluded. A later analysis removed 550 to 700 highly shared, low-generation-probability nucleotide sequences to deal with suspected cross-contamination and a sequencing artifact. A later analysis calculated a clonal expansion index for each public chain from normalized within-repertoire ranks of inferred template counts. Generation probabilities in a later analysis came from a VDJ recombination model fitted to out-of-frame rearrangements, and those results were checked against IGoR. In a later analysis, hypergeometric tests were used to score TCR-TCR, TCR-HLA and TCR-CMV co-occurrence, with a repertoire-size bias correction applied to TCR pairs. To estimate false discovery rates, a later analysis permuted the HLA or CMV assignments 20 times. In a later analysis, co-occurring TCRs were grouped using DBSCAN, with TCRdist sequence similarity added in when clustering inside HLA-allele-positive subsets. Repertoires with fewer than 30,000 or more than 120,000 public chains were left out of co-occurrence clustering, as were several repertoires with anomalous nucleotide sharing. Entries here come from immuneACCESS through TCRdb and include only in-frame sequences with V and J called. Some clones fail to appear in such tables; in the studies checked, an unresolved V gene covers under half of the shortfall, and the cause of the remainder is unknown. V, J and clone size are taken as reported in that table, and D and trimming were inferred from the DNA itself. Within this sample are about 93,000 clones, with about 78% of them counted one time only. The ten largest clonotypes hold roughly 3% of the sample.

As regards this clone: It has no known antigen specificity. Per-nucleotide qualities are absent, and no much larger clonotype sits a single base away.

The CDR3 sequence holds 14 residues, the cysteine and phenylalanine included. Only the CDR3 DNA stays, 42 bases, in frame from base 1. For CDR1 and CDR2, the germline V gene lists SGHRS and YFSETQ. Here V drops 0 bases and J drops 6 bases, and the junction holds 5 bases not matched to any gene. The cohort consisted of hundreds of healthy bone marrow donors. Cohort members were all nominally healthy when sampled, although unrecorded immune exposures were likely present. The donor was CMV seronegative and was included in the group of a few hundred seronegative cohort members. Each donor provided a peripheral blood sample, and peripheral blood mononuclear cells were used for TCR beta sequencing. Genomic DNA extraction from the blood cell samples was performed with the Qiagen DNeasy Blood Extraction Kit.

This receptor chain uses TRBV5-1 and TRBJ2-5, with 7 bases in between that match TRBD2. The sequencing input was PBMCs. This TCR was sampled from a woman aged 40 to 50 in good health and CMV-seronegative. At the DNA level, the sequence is TGCGCCAGCAGCTTGGTGACTAGCTCTCAGACCCAGTACTTC. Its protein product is CASSLVTSSQTQYF.